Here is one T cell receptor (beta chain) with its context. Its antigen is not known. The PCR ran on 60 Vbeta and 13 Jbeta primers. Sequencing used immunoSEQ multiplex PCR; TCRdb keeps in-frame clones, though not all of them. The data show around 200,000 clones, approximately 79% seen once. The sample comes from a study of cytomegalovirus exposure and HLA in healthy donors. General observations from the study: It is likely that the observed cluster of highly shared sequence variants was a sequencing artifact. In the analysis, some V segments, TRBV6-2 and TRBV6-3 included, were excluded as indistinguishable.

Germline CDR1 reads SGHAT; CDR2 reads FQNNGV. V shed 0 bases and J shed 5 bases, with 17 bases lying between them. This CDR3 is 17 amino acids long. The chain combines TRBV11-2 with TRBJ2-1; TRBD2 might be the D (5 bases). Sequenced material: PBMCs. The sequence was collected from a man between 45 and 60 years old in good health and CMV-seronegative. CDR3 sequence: CASSLEEGRATHNEQFF. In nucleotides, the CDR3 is TGTGCCAGCAGCTTAGAAGAAGGGCGGGCGACACACAATGAGCAGTTCTTC.